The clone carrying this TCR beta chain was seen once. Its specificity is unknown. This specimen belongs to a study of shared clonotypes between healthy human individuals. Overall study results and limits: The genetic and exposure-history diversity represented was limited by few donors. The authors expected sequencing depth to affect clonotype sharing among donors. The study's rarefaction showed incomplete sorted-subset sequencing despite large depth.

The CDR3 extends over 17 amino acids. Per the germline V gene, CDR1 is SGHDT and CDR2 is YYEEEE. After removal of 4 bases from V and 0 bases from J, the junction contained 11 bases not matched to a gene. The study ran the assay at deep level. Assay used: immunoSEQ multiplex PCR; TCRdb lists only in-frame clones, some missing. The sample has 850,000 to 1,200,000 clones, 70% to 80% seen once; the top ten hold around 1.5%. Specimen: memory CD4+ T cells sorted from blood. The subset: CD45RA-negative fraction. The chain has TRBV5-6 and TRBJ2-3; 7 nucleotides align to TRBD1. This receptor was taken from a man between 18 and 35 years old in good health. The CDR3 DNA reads TGTGCCAGCAGCGTCTCACAGGGGCCGGGGAGCACAGATACGCAGTATTTT. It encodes CASSVSQGPGSTDTQYF.